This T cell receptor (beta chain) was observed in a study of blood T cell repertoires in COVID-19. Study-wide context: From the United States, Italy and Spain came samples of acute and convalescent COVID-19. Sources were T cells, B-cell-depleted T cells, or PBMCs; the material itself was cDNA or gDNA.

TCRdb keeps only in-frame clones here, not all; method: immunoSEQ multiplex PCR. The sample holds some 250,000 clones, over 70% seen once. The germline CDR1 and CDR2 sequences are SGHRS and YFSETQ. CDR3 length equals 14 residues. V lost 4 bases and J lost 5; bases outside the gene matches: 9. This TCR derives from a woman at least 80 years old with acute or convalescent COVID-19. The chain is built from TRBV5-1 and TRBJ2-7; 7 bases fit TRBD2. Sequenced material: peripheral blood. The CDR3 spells CASSTSAVVHEQYF. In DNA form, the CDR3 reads TGCGCCAGCAGCACTAGCGCGGTTGTCCACGAGCAGTACTTC.